The 14 T cell receptor beta chains in this list originate from one sample, sequenced in a study of blood T cell repertoires in COVID-19. Libraries were prepared by immunoSEQ multiplex PCR; TCRdb keeps only in-frame clonotypes and omits some of them. The table records some 370,000 clones, around 92% of them present only once. Sequencing used peripheral blood. The receptor source for this set is a man aged 35 to 55 with acute or convalescent COVID-19.

The chain couples TRBV18 to TRBJ1-5, with 9 bases fitting TRBD1. This CDR3 spans 15 amino acids. The germline gives CDR1 KGHSH, CDR2 LQKENI. Trimming took 5 bases from V and 0 from J; bases not matched to a gene: 2. The CDR3 region is CASSKTGGSNQPQHF. Here the CDR3 DNA reads TGTGCCAGCTCAAAGACAGGGGGTAGCAATCAGCCCCAGCATTTT.

The J gene is TRBJ1-6, the V gene TRBV25-1, with D possibly being TRBD1 (6 bases). The ends were cut back, 5 bases at V and 5 bases at J, with 19 bases in the middle. Germline V gene data show CDR1 as MGHDK and CDR2 as SYGVNS. This CDR3 region has 17 residues. This chain's CDR3 is CASSQMHRDTDNSPLHF. The CDR3 bases are TGTGCCAGCAGTCAGATGCACCGGGACACGGATAATTCACCCCTCCACTTT.

Concerning this clone itself: This specimen includes other DNA sequences encoding the same CDR3. The rearrangement uses TRBV5-1 and TRBJ1-1; D is perhaps TRBD1 (5 bases). The CDR3 extends over 14 amino acids. Germline V gene data show CDR1 as SGHRS and CDR2 as YFSETQ. The germline V and J ends were trimmed by 0 bases and 0 bases, with 6 bases remaining between them. CDR3 protein: CASSLGQMNTEAFF. The CDR3 DNA follows: TGCGCCAGCAGCTTGGGACAGATGAACACTGAAGCTTTCTTT.

The rearrangement uses TRBV20-1 and TRBJ2-3; TRBD2 might be the D (6 bases). The CDR3 has 11 amino acids. Trimming shortened V by 5 bases and J by 4 bases, and 7 bases separated the two germline ends. Germline values: CDR1 DFQATT, CDR2 SNEGSKA (reference sequence). This CDR3 reads CSARESDTQYF. CDR3 in DNA: TGCAGTGCTCGGGAGTCAGATACGCAGTATTTT.

The chain couples TRBV5-1 to TRBJ1-1; D call uncertain. CDR1 is SGHRS, CDR2 YFSETQ, per germline. This CDR3 spans 14 amino acids. The germline V and J ends were trimmed by 0 bases and 2 bases, with 8 bases remaining between them. CDR3 nucleotides: TGCGCCAGCAGCTTGGCCGGGTCCAACACTGAAGCTTTCTTT. It translates to CASSLAGSNTEAFF.

This clone is a singleton in its sample. V gene TRBV7-8 combines with J gene TRBJ1-1; weak D call: TRBD1 (6 bases). V was shortened by 3 bases and J by 5 bases, with 10 bases between the two germline ends. This CDR3 region has 13 residues. The germline CDR1 and CDR2 sequences are SGHVS and FQNEAQ. The CDR3 spells CASSFGGRTEAFF. CDR3 nucleotide sequence: TGTGCCAGCAGCTTTGGGGGCAGAACTGAAGCTTTCTTT.

V usage is TRBV27 and J usage is TRBJ2-7; D is perhaps TRBD2 (5 bases). Germline CDR1 reads MNHEY; CDR2 reads SMNVEV (reference sequence). The CDR3 length is 15 residues. Trimming removed 3 bases from V and 0 bases from J, with 12 bases in between. The CDR3 loop reads CASSFGGGNSYEQYF. CDR3 sequence (DNA): TGTGCCAGCAGTTTCGGCGGAGGAAACTCCTACGAGCAGTACTTC.

The chain has TRBV27 and TRBJ1-1; the match to TRBD1 covers 8 bases. J was trimmed by 11 bases and V by 5 bases; bases with no gene match: 13. Germline V CDR1 and CDR2: MNHEY, SMNVEV (reference sequence). The CDR3 contains 14 residues. Written as DNA, the CDR3 is TGTGCCAGCAGTCCGATGACAGGGGCCGTGGGGGCTTTCTTT. Protein product: CASSPMTGAVGAFF.

The genes are TRBV24-1 and TRBJ2-3; 7 nucleotides line up with TRBD1. The CDR3 is made up of 16 amino acids. Germline V gives CDR1 KGHDR, CDR2 SFDVKD. The junction had 10 bases not matched to a gene; V was cut back by 4 bases and J by 4 bases. DNA for the CDR3: TGTGCCACCAGTGACCTCAGGGGGTCTTCCCCAGATACGCAGTATTTT. Protein product: CATSDLRGSSPDTQYF.

This rearrangement joins TRBV19 to TRBJ2-7, with 7 bases matching TRBD1. V lost 3 bases, J lost 2 bases, and 4 bases stayed unmatched. The germline gives CDR1 LNHDA, CDR2 SQIVND (reference sequence). The CDR3 runs 14 residues. The CDR3 region is CASSMGTETYEQYF. In nucleotides, the CDR3 is TGTGCCAGTAGTATGGGGACAGAGACCTACGAGCAGTACTTC.

A word on this clone: The junction departs from germline at one end; a sequencing error may be responsible. The CDR3 DNA reads TGTGCCAGCGGTGACAGGGGATCACCCCTCCACTTT. It specifies CASGDRGSPLHF. V gene TRBV6-1 combines with J gene TRBJ1-6; TRBD1 matches 8 bases. Germline V gene lookup returns CDR1 MNHNS and CDR2 SASEGT. The length of the CDR3 is 12 residues.

The chain uses TRBV28 and TRBJ1-4; 10 nucleotides align to TRBD1. Germline CDR1 and CDR2: MDHEN and SYDVKM. This CDR3 is 15 amino acids long. The V and J ends lost 5 bases and 1 base, in that order; junction bases with no gene match: 1. Here the CDR3 DNA reads TGTGCCAGCAGTCGGGACAGGGGAACTAATGAAAAACTGTTTTTT. Translating it yields CASSRDRGTNEKLFF.

The chain links TRBV19 to TRBJ1-6; D is perhaps TRBD1 (6 bases). Per the germline V gene, CDR1 is LNHDA and CDR2 is SQIVND (reference sequence). The CDR3 spans 15 residues. Between the trimmed V and J ends, which lost 4 bases and 6 bases, there was a span of 13 bases. The CDR3: CASSTGVSLNSPLHF. As DNA, the CDR3 is TGTGCCAGTAGTACAGGGGTGAGCCTTAATTCACCCCTCCACTTT.

The chain joins TRBV7-2 to TRBJ2-7; 10 bases are shared with TRBD2. V was pared by 3 bases and J by 2 bases, with 4 bases of the junction left unmatched. Germline V gene lookup returns CDR1 SGHTA and CDR2 FQGNSA. CDR3 length equals 15 residues. Here the CDR3 reads CASSLGLAPAYEQYF. CDR3 in DNA: TGTGCCAGCAGCTTGGGACTAGCGCCAGCCTACGAGCAGTACTTC.